Listed here are 14 T cell receptor beta chains from one sample, sequenced in a study of T cell changes during pregnancy in multiple sclerosis. Measured with immunoSEQ multiplex PCR; TCRdb has only the in-frame clones, and not every one. Of about 26,000 clones in the sample, 89% were seen once. The sample here was CD8+ T cells from peripheral blood mononuclear cells, taken in the second trimester of pregnancy. The receptors were sampled from a female donor with multiple sclerosis, enrolled in a pregnancy study.

This chain joins TRBV4-1 and TRBJ2-2, with 7 bases matching TRBD2. The CDR3 contains 16 residues. The V segment lost 4 bases and the J segment 0 bases; nucleotides outside the gene matches: 5. Germline CDR1 MGHRA, CDR2 YSYEKL. CDR3 nucleotide sequence: TGCGCCAGCAGCCGGGGAGCGGGAACGAACACCGGGGAGCTGTTTTTT. Translation gives CASSRGAGTNTGELFF.

The rearrangement joins TRBV19 to TRBJ2-2; TRBD2 matches 13 bases. This CDR3 region has 18 residues. Germline CDR1 reads LNHDA; CDR2 reads SQIVND (reference sequence). V shed 7 bases and J 2 bases; nucleotides not matched to a gene: 10. The CDR3 is CASMEAGTSGINTGELFF. CDR3 nucleotides: TGTGCCAGTATGGAGGCGGGGACTAGCGGGATTAACACCGGGGAGCTGTTTTTT.

The chain carries TRBV4-3 and TRBJ2-7; D unresolved. CDR3 length equals 15 residues. Germline V gene lookup returns CDR1 LGHNA and CDR2 YSLEER. V gave up 0 bases and J gave up 2 bases, with 11 bases separating them. The CDR3, as DNA: TGCGCCAGCAGCCAAGACCCACAACCAGCCTACGAGCAGTACTTC. Protein sequence: CASSQDPQPAYEQYF.

V usage is TRBV28 and J usage is TRBJ1-4; 8 bases line up with TRBD1. Germline values: CDR1 MDHEN, CDR2 SYDVKM. The CDR3 consists of 14 residues. V was clipped by 5 bases and J by 8 bases; unmatched bases: 7. CDR3 sequence (DNA): TGTGCCAGCAGTACACCCAGGGGGCGGGAAAAACTGTTTTTT. Encoded protein: CASSTPRGREKLFF.

The chain carries TRBV5-1 and TRBJ2-7, with 7 bases identical to TRBD1. Germline V CDR1 and CDR2: SGHRS, YFSETQ. The CDR3 spans 13 residues. V gave up 3 bases and J gave up 6 bases; unmatched junction bases: 6. Here the CDR3 reads CASSWDRSGEQYF. The CDR3 DNA reads TGCGCCAGCAGCTGGGACAGATCGGGCGAGCAGTACTTC.

The J gene is TRBJ2-2, the V gene TRBV6-4; 9 nucleotides line up with TRBD1. Trimming cost V 3 bases and J 9 bases; bases outside gene matches: 5. CDR1 and CDR2 from the germline V gene are MRHNA and SNTAGT. This CDR3 has 14 residues. CDR3 DNA sequence: TGTGCCAGCAGTGAAGGGACAGGGAACCGGGAGCTGTTTTTT. Its protein product is CASSEGTGNRELFF.

This chain links TRBV5-5 with TRBJ2-7; 7 bases are shared with TRBD2. Per the germline V gene, CDR1 is SGHKS and CDR2 is YYEKEE (reference sequence). The CDR3 has 15 residues. V gave up 4 bases and J gave up 2 bases; unmatched junction bases: 9. The CDR3 DNA reads TGTGCCAGCAGCAAAAATAGCGGGCGAGCCTACGAGCAGTACTTC. Translated, it gives CASSKNSGRAYEQYF.

The chain links TRBV2 to TRBJ2-7; TRBD2 might be the D (6 bases). CDR3 size: 13 residues. V dropped 7 bases and J dropped 4 bases, with 14 bases sitting between them. The germline V gene has CDR1 SNHLY and CDR2 FYNNEI. In DNA, the CDR3 is TGTGCCAGCATGGGGGGTTCCCAGTACGAGCAGTACTTC. It specifies CASMGGSQYEQYF. Supplemented by reference TRBV2 and TRBJ2-7, the full variable domain reads EPEVTQTPSHQVTQMGQEVILRCVPISNHLYFYWYRQILGQKVEFLVSFYNNEISEKSEIFDDQFSVERPDGSNFTLKIRSTKLEDSAMYFCASMGGSQYEQYFGPGTRLTVT.

This clone has only a few counts. The rearrangement links TRBV5-6 to TRBJ2-5; 8 bases are a match to TRBD2. Unmatched junction bases numbered 9, after V lost 1 base and J lost 1 base. The germline gives CDR1 SGHDT, CDR2 YYEEEE. This CDR3 region has 17 residues. CDR3 nucleotides: TGTGCCAGCAGCTTGCTCGGGCGGGAGGCCTTCCAAGAGACCCAGTACTTC. Its translation: CASSLLGREAFQETQYF.

This clone was observed a single time. J is TRBJ2-5 and V is TRBV25-1, with D maybe TRBD1 (5 bases). The germline V gene has CDR1 MGHDK and CDR2 SYGVNS. This CDR3 spans 14 amino acids. Deletions cut 6 bases from V and 1 base from J, with 12 bases between. In nucleotides, the CDR3 is TGTGCCAGCAGCTGGGGCCGGATCCAAGAGACCCAGTACTTC. This translates into CASSWGRIQETQYF.

This clone was seen only once. The rearrangement joins TRBV7-9 to TRBJ1-3; the D gene is possibly TRBD1 (5 bases). V dropped 1 base and J dropped 1 base, with 8 bases sitting between them. Germline V lookup: CDR1 SEHNR, CDR2 FQNEAQ (reference sequence). The CDR3 length is 15 residues. CDR3 nucleotide sequence: TGTGCCAGCAGCTTAGAGGCAGGGTCTGGAAACACCATATATTTT. Its protein is CASSLEAGSGNTIYF.

This rearrangement joins TRBV6-6 to TRBJ2-7; 13 bases line up with TRBD2. Unmatched junction bases numbered 3, after V lost 5 bases and J lost 5 bases. The CDR3 runs 14 residues. CDR1 is MNHNY, CDR2 SVGAGI, per germline (reference sequence). CDR3 DNA sequence: TGTGCCAGCAGTAGGACTAGCGGGAGTAACGAGCAGTACTTC. Translated: CASSRTSGSNEQYF.

This clone ranks as medium-sized. The V and J genes are TRBV28 and TRBJ1-6, with D possibly being TRBD1 (6 bases). The CDR3 consists of 19 residues. V was clipped by 7 bases and J by 8 bases, with 30 bases between them. CDR1 and CDR2 (germline): MDHEN, SYDVKM. CDR3 protein: CASKDHTGSIQLGDSPLHF. The CDR3 region has the DNA TGTGCCAGCAAGGATCACACAGGGTCGATTCAATTAGGGGATTCACCCCTCCACTTT. The whole variable domain, remainder taken from reference TRBV28 and TRBJ1-6, is DVKVTQSSRYLVKRTGEKVFLECVQDMDHENMFWYRQDPGLGLRLIYFSYDVKMKEKGDIPEGYSVSREKKERFSLILESASTNQTSMYLCASKDHTGSIQLGDSPLHFGNGTRLTVT.

The chain carries TRBV28 and TRBJ2-6; a possible D gene is TRBD1 (8 bases). Germline CDR1 reads MDHEN; CDR2 reads SYDVKM. The CDR3 is 16 amino acids. V lost 8 bases, J lost 0 bases, and 14 bases lay in between. The CDR3 coding sequence is TGTGCCAGCGGACAGGGAGGGAGCTCTGGGGCCAACGTCCTGACTTTC. Amino acid sequence: CASGQGGSSGANVLTF.